This TCR beta chain was captured in a study of blood T cell repertoires in COVID-19 (dated by TCRdb to the early 2020s). General notes on the study: Collaborator samples came from the United States, Italy and Spain and covered acute and convalescent phases of COVID-19. The prospective study material was composed of cDNA or gDNA derived from T cells, B-cell-depleted T cells, or PBMCs. The dataset comprised deeply sampled blood TCRbeta repertoires from subjects exposed to, actively infected with, or recovered from COVID-19. The repertoires were made available in a free public database intended to serve as a resource for research on the immune response to SARS-CoV-2. Samples were obtained from the ongoing ImmuneRACE study (first 160 participants) and from about 1,300 subjects provided by 6 global collaborators. A de-identified subject ID, COVID-19 status, age in years and sex were almost always included in the sample metadata. Where available, HLA class I and class II types were taken from metadata supplied by the sample provider and were not determined by assay-based typing. Here is what the overall study found, with its caveats: Clinical and demographic metadata were provided uncurated, with the amount varying by source and participant.

The collaborating institutions used their own protocols to collect whole blood in K2EDTA tubes. Collaborator samples were shipped for TCRbeta analysis as frozen whole blood, isolated PBMCs, or DNA extracted from either sample type. Details on this clone: Its antigen is unknown. No clone much larger than this one lies a single base away; base qualities are absent.

CDR1 and CDR2 are read off the germline V gene (reference sequence) as GTSNPN and SVGIG. The CDR3 spans 12 residues, from the cysteine through the phenylalanine. Solely the CDR3 DNA is kept, with 36 bases framed from the first base. V lost 8 bases and J lost 3 bases; the stretch between them is 13 bases long. TCRbeta CDR3 regions were amplified from genomic DNA using the immunoSEQ Assay, a bias-controlled multiplex PCR. As for the authors' bioinformatics: Within the assay, amplification of reference gene primers was used to estimate how many nucleated cells each sample contained. To quantify the absolute abundance of each unique TCRbeta CDR3 rearrangement, sequence reads were collapsed and filtered. Productive Simpson clonality was computed per sample as the square root of Simpson's diversity index over productive rearrangements. TCRdb carries this immuneACCESS record with in-frame sequences only. Its versions omit some clonotypes, under half of them owing to an unresolved V gene in the studies checked, with the rest unexplained. The V and J calls and clone size are taken from that table; D and trimming were inferred from the DNA. This sample holds under 150,000 clones; roughly 83% were observed only once. Approximately 18% of the sample is in the top ten clones.

Sequenced input: peripheral blood. The origin of this receptor is a woman of 80 years or more with acute or convalescent COVID-19. The sequence joins TRBV30 to TRBJ1-2, with TRBD1 tentatively as D gene (5 bases match). The nucleotides read TGTGCCGGGGGGGGGACTTACTATGGCTACACCTTC. It encodes CAGGGTYYGYTF. This CDR3, with the reference TRBV30 and TRBJ1-2 proteins standing in past its ends, gives the full variable domain SQTIHQWPATLVQPVGSPLSLECTVEGTSNPNLYWYRQAAGRGLQLLFYSVGIGQISSEVPQNLSASRPQDRQFILSSKKLLLSDSGFYLCAGGGTYYGYTFGSGTRLTVV.